Listed below are T cell receptor beta chains from one sample, sequenced in a study of shared clonotypes between healthy human individuals. Measured with immunoSEQ multiplex PCR; TCRdb has only the in-frame clones, and not every one. The sample holds nearly 500,000 clones; roughly four fifths are singletons and the top ten take under 15%. The sample comprised PBMCs. The receptors here all came from a woman between 40 and 50 years old in good health. Some clones in this sample may be carry-over from other donors' samples. Both conserved end residues are part of each CDR3. Fields, in order: V gene, J gene, CDR3 length, D gene, clone size, CDR3 protein, CDR3 DNA. A D gene is named only where the DNA matches it firmly. Rows may omit the clone size; those that give it use once, few, many or a size class.

TRBV7-9	TRBJ1-2	11	-	-	CASSLEGGYTF	TGTGCCAGCAGCTTGGAGGGTGGCTACACCTTC
TRBV5-6	TRBJ1-3	14	-	-	CASSLGAYGNTIYF	TGTGCCAGCAGCTTGGGGGCTTACGGAAACACCATATATTTT
TRBV5-8	TRBJ1-1	15	TRBD1	-	CASSWVGTENTEAFF	TGTGCCAGCAGCTGGGTGGGGACAGAGAACACTGAAGCTTTCTTT
TRBV6-4	TRBJ2-6	18	-	-	CASSPTPSTGRGANVLTF	TGTGCCAGCAGTCCCACCCCGTCGACCGGGCGTGGGGCCAACGTCCTGACTTTC
TRBV15	TRBJ2-2	16	TRBD2	-	CATSRTPGLASGELFF	TGTGCCACCAGCAGGACCCCGGGACTAGCGTCCGGGGAGCTGTTTTTT
TRBV9	TRBJ2-7	14	-	-	CASSVGVESYEQYF	TGTGCCAGCAGCGTAGGCGTAGAATCCTACGAGCAGTACTTC
TRBV18	TRBJ2-1	16	-	once	CASSPPVGYSYNEQFF	TGTGCCAGCTCACCACCGGTCGGCTACTCCTACAATGAGCAGTTCTTC
TRBV6-5	TRBJ2-1	16	TRBD2	-	CASSSSGSPTPNEQFF	TGTGCCAGCAGTTCTAGCGGGAGCCCAACCCCAAATGAGCAGTTCTTC
TRBV20-1	TRBJ2-5	11	-	-	CSARHQETQYF	TGCAGTGCTAGGCATCAAGAGACCCAGTACTTC
TRBV28	TRBJ2-1	14	TRBD1	-	CVSRGDRGLNEQFF	TGTGTCAGCAGGGGGGACAGGGGTTTAAATGAGCAGTTCTTC
TRBV18	TRBJ1-5	14	-	-	CASSPYYENQPQHF	TGTGCCAGCTCACCTTACTATGAAAATCAGCCCCAGCATTTT
TRBV5-1	TRBJ2-2	16	TRBD1	-	CASRPGTGVMAGELFF	TGCGCCAGCAGACCGGGGACAGGGGTAATGGCCGGGGAGCTGTTTTTT
TRBV28	TRBJ2-7	18	TRBD2	-	CASSLWPGGRAKGYEQYF	TGTGCCAGCAGTTTATGGCCCGGGGGGAGGGCAAAGGGATACGAGCAGTACTTC
TRBV10-3	TRBJ2-1	14	TRBD2	-	CAISGLAGEDEQFF	TGTGCCATCAGCGGACTAGCGGGAGAGGATGAGCAGTTCTTC
TRBV10-2	TRBJ2-2	17	-	few	CASSGNIASSYTGELFF	TGCGCCAGCAGCGGAAATATAGCGTCAAGTTACACCGGGGAGCTGTTTTTT
TRBV14	TRBJ2-1	17	TRBD2	-	CASSQRILAGGQNEQFF	TGTGCCAGCAGCCAACGAATACTAGCGGGAGGTCAGAATGAGCAGTTCTTC
TRBV2	TRBJ2-2	15	-	-	CASSDTTLNTGELFF	TGTGCCAGCAGTGACACGACTCTTAACACCGGGGAGCTGTTTTTT
TRBV5-5	TRBJ2-7	14	-	-	CASSLVRGRNEQYF	TGTGCCAGCAGCTTGGTGAGGGGCAGGAACGAGCAGTACTTC
TRBV7-2	TRBJ2-1	16	TRBD2	-	CASSSGLAAPYNEQFF	TGTGCCAGCAGCTCAGGACTAGCGGCACCCTACAATGAGCAGTTCTTC
TRBV19	TRBJ1-1	13	-	-	CASSTTENTEAFF	TGTGCCAGTAGTACGACGGAGAACACTGAAGCTTTCTTT
TRBV9	TRBJ1-3	13	-	-	CASSANSGNTIYF	TGTGCCAGCAGCGCCAACTCTGGAAACACCATATATTTT
TRBV9	TRBJ2-3	15	-	-	CASSVDRGGPDTQYF	TGTGCCAGCAGCGTAGACCGAGGTGGCCCAGATACGCAGTATTTT
TRBV25-1	TRBJ1-2	15	TRBD1	-	CASSFYRGRIYGYTF	TGTGCCAGCAGTTTCTACAGGGGGCGAATCTATGGCTACACCTTC
TRBV4-1	TRBJ2-2	17	TRBD2	-	CASSQGPSGKVTGELFF	TGCGCCAGCAGCCAAGGGCCTAGCGGGAAGGTTACCGGGGAGCTGTTTTTT
TRBV5-1	TRBJ2-1	14	-	-	CASTPDASYNEQFF	TGCGCCAGCACCCCCGACGCTTCCTACAATGAGCAGTTCTTC
TRBV20-1	TRBJ2-7	11	-	-	CSAVRENEQYF	TGCAGTGCAGTCAGGGAAAACGAGCAGTACTTC
TRBV6-1	TRBJ1-4	13	-	-	CASSEVPHEKLFF	TGTGCCAGCAGTGAAGTACCGCATGAAAAACTGTTTTTT
TRBV28	TRBJ2-7	13	TRBD2	-	CASGLADGYEQYF	TGTGCCAGTGGACTAGCGGACGGTTACGAGCAGTACTTC
TRBV6-1	TRBJ1-5	15	-	-	CASSERTASNQPQHF	TGTGCCAGCAGTGAAAGGACAGCTAGCAATCAGCCCCAGCATTTT
TRBV7-2	TRBJ2-7	19	TRBD2	once	CASSSRGLAGGRTPYEQYF	TGTGCCAGCAGCTCTAGAGGTCTAGCGGGAGGGAGAACTCCCTACGAGCAGTACTTC
TRBV2	TRBJ1-2	12	TRBD1	-	CASSDRVGGYTF	TGTGCCAGCAGCGACAGGGTTGGAGGCTACACCTTC
TRBV7-9	TRBJ2-1	15	-	-	CASSSGLGGNLEQFF	TGTGCCAGCAGCTCGGGACTCGGAGGAAACCTTGAGCAGTTCTTC
TRBV14	TRBJ2-1	13	-	-	CASSQLTGGEQFF	TGTGCCAGCAGCCAACTTACCGGGGGTGAGCAGTTCTTC
TRBV10-3	TRBJ1-6	16	TRBD1	-	CATQTGTGQGDSPLHF	TGTGCCACCCAAACGGGGACGGGACAGGGGGATTCACCCCTCCACTTT
TRBV4-2	TRBJ1-1	14	-	-	CASSLRARDTEAFF	TGTGCCAGCAGCCTGCGGGCGAGGGACACTGAAGCTTTCTTT
TRBV28	TRBJ2-1	16	TRBD2	-	CASKTTGLAGDNEQFF	TGTGCCAGCAAGACCACGGGACTAGCGGGAGATAATGAGCAGTTCTTC
TRBV14	TRBJ2-5	13	-	-	CASSQDRIETQYF	TGTGCCAGCAGCCAAGATAGGATCGAGACCCAGTACTTC
TRBV7-8	TRBJ2-1	16	TRBD2	few	CASSFRASGSLNEQFF	TGTGCCAGCAGCTTTAGGGCTAGCGGGAGCCTCAATGAGCAGTTCTTC
TRBV27	TRBJ2-5	13	-	-	CASSLRSQETQYF	TGTGCCAGCAGTTTACGTAGTCAAGAGACCCAGTACTTC
TRBV30	TRBJ1-1	16	-	-	CAWSALGADRNTEAFF	TGTGCCTGGTCGGCATTGGGGGCCGATAGGAACACTGAAGCTTTCTTT
TRBV7-8	TRBJ2-7	17	TRBD2	-	CASSLASASGDYYEQYF	TGTGCCAGCAGCTTAGCGTCGGCTAGCGGGGACTACTACGAGCAGTACTTC